The rows below give T cell receptor beta chains drawn from one sample of a study of blood T cell repertoires in COVID-19. Assay: immunoSEQ multiplex PCR; the TCRdb copy retains only in-frame clones and omits some. Of 150,000 to 200,000 clones in the sample, roughly 83% were seen once. The sample taken for sequencing was peripheral blood. The source is a woman in her 40s with COVID-19, enrolled during active disease. CDR3s include the opening cysteine and the closing phenylalanine or tryptophan. A D gene is named only where the DNA matches it firmly. The size of a clone is reported for some rows only, either as once, few or many, or as a class for expanded clones.

clone size: -
D gene: -
V gene: TRBV18
CDR3 length: 15
J gene: TRBJ1-3
CDR3 protein: CASSPQGISGNTIYF
CDR3 DNA: TGTGCCAGCTCACCCCAGGGGATCTCTGGAAACACCATATATTTT

clone size: -
D gene: TRBD1
V gene: TRBV7-2
CDR3 length: 15
J gene: TRBJ1-1
CDR3 protein: CASSLSNRGNTEAFF
CDR3 DNA: TGTGCCAGCAGCTTATCGAACAGGGGGAACACTGAAGCTTTCTTT

clone size: -
D gene: TRBD2
V gene: TRBV3-1/TRBV3-2
CDR3 length: 17
J gene: TRBJ2-3
CDR3 protein: CASSQVVAGGSTDTQYF
CDR3 DNA: TGTGCCAGCAGCCAAGTAGTAGCGGGAGGGAGCACAGATACGCAGTATTTT

clone size: once
D gene: TRBD2
V gene: TRBV9
CDR3 length: 15
J gene: TRBJ2-1
CDR3 protein: CASSVEGLRNNEQFF
CDR3 DNA: TGTGCCAGCAGCGTAGAGGGACTAAGGAACAATGAGCAGTTCTTC

clone size: -
D gene: TRBD2
V gene: TRBV3-1/TRBV3-2
CDR3 length: 16
J gene: TRBJ2-1
CDR3 protein: CASSQDGLASGGEQFF
CDR3 DNA: TGTGCCAGCAGCCAAGATGGGCTAGCAAGCGGGGGTGAGCAGTTCTTC

clone size: -
D gene: TRBD2
V gene: TRBV6-5
CDR3 length: 13
J gene: TRBJ2-3
CDR3 protein: CASRLAGVDTQYF
CDR3 DNA: TGTGCCAGCAGGCTAGCGGGGGTAGATACGCAGTATTTT

clone size: -
D gene: TRBD1
V gene: TRBV7-8
CDR3 length: 16
J gene: TRBJ2-4
CDR3 protein: CASSLASRTGQDIQYF
CDR3 DNA: TGTGCCAGCAGCTTAGCTTCTAGGACAGGGCAGGACATTCAGTACTTC

clone size: -
D gene: -
V gene: TRBV7-9
CDR3 length: 15
J gene: TRBJ1-4
CDR3 protein: CASSLESQGSEKLFF
CDR3 DNA: TGTGCCAGCAGCTTAGAATCACAGGGTAGCGAAAAACTGTTTTTT

clone size: -
D gene: TRBD1
V gene: TRBV10-3
CDR3 length: 16
J gene: TRBJ1-5
CDR3 protein: CAISVAGQGSNQPQHF
CDR3 DNA: TGTGCCATCAGTGTAGCCGGACAGGGGAGCAATCAGCCCCAGCATTTT

clone size: -
D gene: -
V gene: TRBV25-1
CDR3 length: 13
J gene: TRBJ2-5
CDR3 protein: CASRGDTQETQYF
CDR3 DNA: TGTGCCAGCAGGGGGGACACTCAAGAGACCCAGTACTTC

clone size: -
D gene: TRBD1
V gene: TRBV5-5
CDR3 length: 14
J gene: TRBJ1-1
CDR3 protein: CASTRGRENTEAFF
CDR3 DNA: TGTGCCAGCACCAGGGGGCGGGAGAACACTGAAGCTTTCTTT

clone size: -
D gene: TRBD1
V gene: TRBV19
CDR3 length: 16
J gene: TRBJ2-3
CDR3 protein: CASSFRTGVVTDTQYF
CDR3 DNA: TGTGCCAGTAGTTTTCGGACAGGGGTGGTGACAGATACGCAGTATTTT

clone size: few
D gene: TRBD2
V gene: TRBV7-9
CDR3 length: 16
J gene: TRBJ2-7
CDR3 protein: CASSFPSGGIHYEQYF
CDR3 DNA: TGTGCCAGCAGCTTCCCCAGCGGGGGGATACACTACGAGCAGTACTTC

clone size: -
D gene: -
V gene: TRBV5-1
CDR3 length: 15
J gene: TRBJ2-7
CDR3 protein: CASSFDREISYEQYF
CDR3 DNA: TGCGCCAGCAGCTTTGATAGGGAGATATCCTACGAGCAGTACTTC

clone size: -
D gene: -
V gene: TRBV9
CDR3 length: 17
J gene: TRBJ1-3
CDR3 protein: CASSVGADSRSGNTIYF
CDR3 DNA: TGTGCCAGCAGCGTAGGAGCCGACAGCCGCTCTGGAAACACCATATATTTT

clone size: -
D gene: -
V gene: TRBV12-3/TRBV12-4
CDR3 length: 13
J gene: TRBJ2-7
CDR3 protein: CASSLAASYEQYF
CDR3 DNA: TGTGCCAGCAGTTTAGCAGCTTCCTACGAGCAGTACTTC

clone size: -
D gene: TRBD1
V gene: TRBV5-4
CDR3 length: 15
J gene: TRBJ1-3
CDR3 protein: CASSSTGGPGNTIYF
CDR3 DNA: TGTGCCAGCAGTTCCACAGGGGGGCCTGGAAACACCATATATTTT

clone size: -
D gene: TRBD2
V gene: TRBV5-1
CDR3 length: 15
J gene: TRBJ2-7
CDR3 protein: CASSLGLASRYEQYF
CDR3 DNA: TGCGCCAGCAGCTTGGGACTAGCGAGTAGGTACGAGCAGTACTTC

clone size: -
D gene: -
V gene: TRBV7-9
CDR3 length: 14
J gene: TRBJ1-5
CDR3 protein: CASSLGQSNQPQHF
CDR3 DNA: TGTGCCAGCAGCTTAGGGCAGAGCAATCAGCCCCAGCATTTT

clone size: once
D gene: TRBD1
V gene: TRBV27
CDR3 length: 15
J gene: TRBJ1-6
CDR3 protein: CASSSGGTVNSPLHF
CDR3 DNA: TGTGCCAGCAGTTCCGGAGGGACAGTCAATTCACCCCTCCACTTT

clone size: -
D gene: -
V gene: TRBV6-5
CDR3 length: 13
J gene: TRBJ2-3
CDR3 protein: CASWSGSTDTQYF
CDR3 DNA: TGTGCCAGCTGGAGCGGTAGCACAGATACGCAGTATTTT

clone size: few
D gene: -
V gene: TRBV18
CDR3 length: 12
J gene: TRBJ1-4
CDR3 protein: CASSRPQGRLFF
CDR3 DNA: TGTGCCAGCTCACGTCCCCAGGGCCGGCTGTTTTTT

clone size: -
D gene: -
V gene: TRBV14
CDR3 length: 13
J gene: TRBJ1-2
CDR3 protein: CASSQDGGISVDF
CDR3 DNA: TGTGCCAGCAGCCAAGATGGAGGCATTTCGGTTGACTTC

clone size: -
D gene: -
V gene: TRBV9
CDR3 length: 12
J gene: TRBJ2-1
CDR3 protein: CASSAQNNEQFF
CDR3 DNA: TGTGCCAGCAGCGCACAAAACAATGAGCAGTTCTTC

clone size: -
D gene: -
V gene: TRBV5-6
CDR3 length: 12
J gene: TRBJ1-5
CDR3 protein: CASSFNNQPQHF
CDR3 DNA: TGTGCCAGCAGCTTTAATAATCAGCCCCAGCATTTT

clone size: -
D gene: -
V gene: TRBV7-2
CDR3 length: 15
J gene: TRBJ1-1
CDR3 protein: CASSLAMSGGTEAFF
CDR3 DNA: TGTGCCAGCAGCTTAGCAATGTCCGGGGGCACTGAAGCTTTCTTT

clone size: -
D gene: TRBD2
V gene: TRBV3-1/TRBV3-2
CDR3 length: 15
J gene: TRBJ2-1
CDR3 protein: CASSQDREGYNEQFF
CDR3 DNA: TGTGCCAGCAGCCAAGATCGGGAGGGTTACAATGAGCAGTTCTTC

clone size: once
D gene: -
V gene: TRBV5-1
CDR3 length: 15
J gene: TRBJ2-7
CDR3 protein: CASSMGARVQHEQYF
CDR3 DNA: TGCGCCAGCAGCATGGGGGCGAGGGTTCAGCACGAGCAGTACTTC

clone size: once
D gene: TRBD1
V gene: TRBV10-3
CDR3 length: 13
J gene: TRBJ1-2
CDR3 protein: CAISEGGAQGYTF
CDR3 DNA: TGTGCCATCAGTGAAGGGGGCGCTCAGGGCTACACCTTC

clone size: once
D gene: -
V gene: TRBV4-2
CDR3 length: 13
J gene: TRBJ1-5
CDR3 protein: CASSQARSQPQHF
CDR3 DNA: TGTGCCAGCAGCCAAGCCCGGTCGCAGCCCCAGCATTTT

clone size: -
D gene: TRBD2
V gene: TRBV12-3/TRBV12-4
CDR3 length: 12
J gene: TRBJ2-7
CDR3 protein: CASSSGTRQQYF
CDR3 DNA: TGTGCCAGCAGTTCCGGGACTAGACAGCAGTACTTC

clone size: -
D gene: TRBD2
V gene: TRBV5-4
CDR3 length: 18
J gene: TRBJ2-2
CDR3 protein: CASSLGAAGGLWTGELFF
CDR3 DNA: TGTGCCAGCAGCTTGGGAGCAGCGGGGGGGCTGTGGACCGGGGAGCTGTTTTTT

clone size: -
D gene: -
V gene: TRBV3-1/TRBV3-2
CDR3 length: 14
J gene: TRBJ2-5
CDR3 protein: CASSRGGQQETQYF
CDR3 DNA: TGTGCCAGCAGCCGCGGGGGACAACAAGAGACCCAGTACTTC

clone size: -
D gene: -
V gene: TRBV13
CDR3 length: 15
J gene: TRBJ1-2
CDR3 protein: CASSLGQVPYYGYTF
CDR3 DNA: TGTGCCAGCAGCTTAGGACAGGTGCCTTATTATGGCTACACCTTC

clone size: -
D gene: TRBD1
V gene: TRBV30
CDR3 length: 13
J gene: TRBJ1-1
CDR3 protein: CAWGKGGLTEAFF
CDR3 DNA: TGTGCCTGGGGCAAAGGGGGCCTCACTGAAGCTTTCTTT

clone size: once
D gene: TRBD1
V gene: TRBV19
CDR3 length: 15
J gene: TRBJ1-1
CDR3 protein: CASSMKQGAYTEAFF
CDR3 DNA: TGTGCCAGTAGTATGAAACAGGGGGCCTACACTGAAGCTTTCTTT

clone size: -
D gene: -
V gene: TRBV2
CDR3 length: 12
J gene: TRBJ2-3
CDR3 protein: CASTELTDTQYF
CDR3 DNA: TGTGCCAGCACCGAACTCACAGATACGCAGTATTTT

clone size: once
D gene: TRBD1
V gene: TRBV7-2
CDR3 length: 17
J gene: TRBJ2-3
CDR3 protein: CASSLTGTGDRGGAPYF
CDR3 DNA: TGTGCCAGCAGCCTAACCGGGACAGGGGACCGGGGCGGCGCTCCGTATTTT

clone size: few
D gene: -
V gene: TRBV15
CDR3 length: 11
J gene: TRBJ2-7
CDR3 protein: CATSNSGEQYF
CDR3 DNA: TGTGCCACCAGCAACTCGGGCGAGCAGTACTTC

clone size: few
D gene: -
V gene: TRBV5-4
CDR3 length: 14
J gene: TRBJ1-4
CDR3 protein: CASSPGPGIEKLFF
CDR3 DNA: TGTGCCAGCAGCCCCGGACCGGGAATTGAAAAACTGTTTTTT

clone size: -
D gene: -
V gene: TRBV5-1
CDR3 length: 14
J gene: TRBJ1-1
CDR3 protein: CASSLEGSGTGAFF
CDR3 DNA: TGCGCCAGCAGCTTGGAGGGTAGTGGGACTGGAGCTTTCTTT

clone size: -
D gene: TRBD1
V gene: TRBV5-1
CDR3 length: 14
J gene: TRBJ2-1
CDR3 protein: CASSLEQGDNEQFF
CDR3 DNA: TGCGCCAGCAGCTTGGAACAGGGGGACAATGAGCAGTTCTTC

clone size: -
D gene: TRBD1
V gene: TRBV13
CDR3 length: 16
J gene: TRBJ2-1
CDR3 protein: CASSKSSGTGQNEQFF
CDR3 DNA: TGTGCCAGCAGCAAGTCGTCCGGGACAGGGCAAAATGAGCAGTTCTTC

clone size: -
D gene: -
V gene: TRBV2
CDR3 length: 15
J gene: TRBJ2-2
CDR3 protein: CASSEGGGPTGELFF
CDR3 DNA: TGTGCCAGCAGTGAAGGGGGGGGCCCCACCGGGGAGCTGTTTTTT

clone size: few
D gene: -
V gene: TRBV5-1
CDR3 length: 14
J gene: TRBJ1-6
CDR3 protein: CASSFQGYNSPLHF
CDR3 DNA: TGCGCCAGCAGTTTTCAGGGTTATAATTCACCCCTCCACTTT

clone size: -
D gene: -
V gene: TRBV11-2
CDR3 length: 13
J gene: TRBJ2-5
CDR3 protein: CASSLDFQETQYF
CDR3 DNA: TGTGCCAGCAGCTTGGACTTTCAAGAGACCCAGTACTTC

clone size: -
D gene: TRBD1
V gene: TRBV12-3/TRBV12-4
CDR3 length: 13
J gene: TRBJ1-2
CDR3 protein: CASSPTGNYGYTF
CDR3 DNA: TGTGCCAGCAGTCCGACAGGGAACTATGGCTACACCTTC

clone size: few
D gene: -
V gene: TRBV11-2
CDR3 length: 14
J gene: TRBJ1-3
CDR3 protein: CASSPAGRGNTIYF
CDR3 DNA: TGTGCCAGCAGCCCCGCGGGGAGGGGAAACACCATATATTTT

clone size: few
D gene: -
V gene: TRBV27
CDR3 length: 13
J gene: TRBJ2-2
CDR3 protein: CASSRNRAGELFF
CDR3 DNA: TGTGCCAGCAGTAGAAACAGGGCCGGGGAGCTGTTTTTT

clone size: many
D gene: -
V gene: TRBV19
CDR3 length: 13
J gene: TRBJ1-5
CDR3 protein: CASSQASNQPQHF
CDR3 DNA: TGTGCCAGTTCACAGGCTTCAAATCAGCCCCAGCATTTT

clone size: -
D gene: -
V gene: TRBV2
CDR3 length: 14
J gene: TRBJ2-2
CDR3 protein: CASSSTGNTGELFF
CDR3 DNA: TGTGCCAGCAGTTCAACAGGGAACACCGGGGAGCTGTTTTTT

clone size: -
D gene: -
V gene: TRBV6-5
CDR3 length: 16
J gene: TRBJ1-2
CDR3 protein: CASSYSRPGVGYGYTF
CDR3 DNA: TGTGCCAGCAGTTACTCGAGGCCAGGGGTGGGCTATGGCTACACCTTC

clone size: -
D gene: TRBD2
V gene: TRBV7-2
CDR3 length: 16
J gene: TRBJ2-1
CDR3 protein: CASSLTRTSGANEQFF
CDR3 DNA: TGTGCCAGCAGCTTAACGAGGACTAGCGGGGCGAATGAGCAGTTCTTC

clone size: -
D gene: TRBD2
V gene: TRBV28
CDR3 length: 15
J gene: TRBJ2-1
CDR3 protein: CASSLRLAGYNEQFF
CDR3 DNA: TGTGCCAGCAGTTTACGGCTAGCGGGATACAATGAGCAGTTCTTC

clone size: -
D gene: TRBD1
V gene: TRBV27
CDR3 length: 14
J gene: TRBJ1-5
CDR3 protein: CASSSGQGDQPQHF
CDR3 DNA: TGTGCCAGCAGTTCGGGACAGGGGGATCAGCCCCAGCATTTT

clone size: -
D gene: TRBD1
V gene: TRBV6-5
CDR3 length: 13
J gene: TRBJ2-4
CDR3 protein: CASGDRDQNIQYF
CDR3 DNA: TGTGCCAGCGGGGACAGGGATCAAAACATTCAGTACTTC

clone size: -
D gene: TRBD1
V gene: TRBV18
CDR3 length: 14
J gene: TRBJ1-1
CDR3 protein: CASSPPPGTGNAFF
CDR3 DNA: TGTGCCAGCTCACCACCTCCCGGGACAGGAAACGCTTTCTTT

clone size: -
D gene: -
V gene: TRBV5-1
CDR3 length: 17
J gene: TRBJ1-2
CDR3 protein: CASSLEAWAGYHYGYTF
CDR3 DNA: TGCGCCAGCAGCTTGGAAGCTTGGGCAGGGTATCACTATGGCTACACCTTC

clone size: -
D gene: -
V gene: TRBV6-5
CDR3 length: 13
J gene: TRBJ1-5
CDR3 protein: CASVTTSNQPQHF
CDR3 DNA: TGTGCCAGCGTCACAACTAGCAATCAGCCCCAGCATTTT

clone size: -
D gene: -
V gene: TRBV9
CDR3 length: 15
J gene: TRBJ1-1
CDR3 protein: CASSARGSIDTEAFF
CDR3 DNA: TGTGCCAGCAGCGCTAGGGGTTCTATTGACACTGAAGCTTTCTTT